Following are 2 T cell receptor beta chains from one sample sequenced in a study of T-cell memory formation after mild COVID-19. TCRdb re-called the 5' RACE reads through MiXCR, storing one row per CDR3 protein. The sample lists about 610,000 distinct CDR3 sequences, roughly a sixth occurring once. The specimen was PBMCs or a T cell subset sorted from them (not recorded which). The receptors were gathered from an adult woman who had mild COVID-19 (a few samples of this study predate the infection). Cell type and time point are not known.

This clonotype was observed a handful of times. The gene calls are TRBV27 and TRBJ2-5; D might be TRBD1 (5 bases). The CDR3 is 15 residues long. Germline CDR1 MNHEY, CDR2 SMNVEV (reference sequence). V lost 0 bases to trimming and J lost 2 bases, with 10 bases between them. For the CDR3, the DNA is TGTGCCAGCAGTTTATCTTCCGCAGGGCAAGAGACCCAGTACTTC. It specifies CASSLSSAGQETQYF.

The V call is TRBV12-3 or TRBV12-4, the J call TRBJ1-2; 8 bases match TRBD1. CDR3 length: 15 amino acids. J gave up 6 bases and V 4 bases, and 10 bases lay outside the gene matches. CDR3: CASSSLLTGVNGYTF. Written as DNA, the CDR3 is TGTGCCAGCAGTTCTCTCTTGACAGGGGTTAATGGCTACACCTTC.